Shown below are 29 T cell receptor beta chains from a single sample sequenced in a study of cytomegalovirus exposure and HLA in healthy donors. Researchers ran the PCR with 60 Vbeta and 13 Jbeta primers. Profiled with immunoSEQ multiplex PCR; TCRdb holds only in-frame clones, not every one. The data hold around 160,000 clones, with around three quarters observed a single time. Source material: PBMCs. The receptors here all came from a man in his forties in good health and CMV-seropositive.

This clone has a handful of counts. The chain employs TRBV9 and TRBJ2-2; TRBD2 agrees at 9 bases. This CDR3 region has 19 residues. The trim removed 4 bases at V and 0 bases at J, leaving 13 bases unmatched. Germline-derived CDR1 and CDR2 are SGDLS and YYNGEE. For the CDR3, the DNA is TGTGCCAGCAGCACCCCACTCGGCGGGAGGGAAGCGAACACCGGGGAGCTGTTTTTT. It is translated as CASSTPLGGREANTGELFF.

The chain recombines TRBV28 with TRBJ1-2, with 8 bases identical to TRBD1. The CDR3 runs 14 residues. From germline, CDR1 is MDHEN and CDR2 SYDVKM. V was pared by 3 bases and J by 3 bases, with 3 bases of the junction left unmatched. CDR3 sequence (DNA): TGTGCCAGCAGTTTCAGGGGGCTAGACTATGGCTACACCTTC. This translates into CASSFRGLDYGYTF.

This chain uses TRBV15 with TRBJ2-7; 13 positions match TRBD2. This CDR3 comprises 17 residues. Germline V gives CDR1 LNHNV, CDR2 YYDKDF (reference sequence). With V trimmed by 8 bases and J by 2 bases, 12 bases remained unmatched. CDR3 bases: TGTGCCACCCGAGGACTAGCGGGAGTCAGCGATACCTACGAGCAGTACTTC. Encoded protein: CATRGLAGVSDTYEQYF.

This chain links TRBV7-2 with TRBJ2-5, with TRBD2 matching over 12 bases. Per the germline V gene, CDR1 is SGHTA and CDR2 is FQGNSA. Trimming removed 1 base from V and 0 bases from J; junction bases left unmatched: 6. The CDR3 spans 18 residues. In nucleotides, the CDR3 is TGTGCCAGCAGCTTAGGGGCACTAGCGGGAGGCTACCAAGAGACCCAGTACTTC. Residues: CASSLGALAGGYQETQYF.

A note on this clone: One end of the junction is discordant with germline, which a read error may explain. This chain uses TRBV5-4 with TRBJ2-3, with 12 bases aligning to TRBD2. CDR1 is SGHNT, CDR2 YYREEE, per germline (reference sequence). This CDR3 region has 16 residues. CDR3 in amino acids: CVSSFRTSGKGDTQYF. Here the CDR3 DNA reads TGTGTCAGCAGCTTTCGGACTAGCGGGAAGGGAGATACGCAGTATTTT.

The J gene is TRBJ2-5, the V gene TRBV28, with 10 bases identical to TRBD1. Trimming took 5 bases from V and 3 from J; bases not matched to a gene: 12. Germline loops: CDR1 MDHEN, CDR2 SYDVKM. This CDR3 is 17 amino acids long. In DNA, the CDR3 is TGTGCCAGCAGTCTGCTCCTCTCCGGGACAGGGGAAGAGACCCAGTACTTC. Translated, it gives CASSLLLSGTGEETQYF.

This sequence joins TRBV6-1 and TRBJ2-7, with 8 positions matching TRBD2. The germline V gene has CDR1 MNHNS and CDR2 SASEGT. V dropped 4 bases and J dropped 2; count of bases not matched to a gene: 4. This CDR3 has 14 amino acids. The CDR3 reads CASSGAGGTYEQYF. In DNA form, the CDR3 reads TGTGCCAGCAGTGGGGCGGGGGGAACCTACGAGCAGTACTTC.

The chain is built from TRBV28 and TRBJ2-5, with D possibly TRBD2 on 5 matching bases. Deletions cut 6 bases from V and 5 bases from J, with 10 bases between. Per the germline V gene, CDR1 is MDHEN and CDR2 is SYDVKM. The CDR3 runs 12 residues. The CDR3 is CASSIGGETQYF. Here the CDR3 DNA reads TGTGCCAGCAGCATTGGCGGGGAGACCCAGTACTTC. Supplemented by reference TRBV28 and TRBJ2-5, the full variable domain reads DVKVTQSSRYLVKRTGEKVFLECVQDMDHENMFWYRQDPGLGLRLIYFSYDVKMKEKGDIPEGYSVSREKKERFSLILESASTNQTSMYLCASSIGGETQYFGPGTRLLVL.

This clone was seen just once. The chain links TRBV5-5 to TRBJ2-7; TRBD2 is a possible D gene (6 bases). The CDR3 has 15 amino acids. V was shortened by 6 bases and J by 7 bases, with 23 bases between the two germline ends. The V gene's germline CDR1 is SGHKS and CDR2 YYEKEE (reference sequence). CDR3 DNA sequence: TGTGCCAGCACCCCGTTCGGGACTCAACCTCGGGAGCAGTACTTC. This sequence encodes CASTPFGTQPREQYF. Supplemented by reference TRBV5-5 and TRBJ2-7, the full variable domain reads DAGVTQSPTHLIKTRGQQVTLRCSPISGHKSVSWYQQVLGQGPQFIFQYYEKEERGRGNFPDRFSARQFPNYSSELNVNALLLGDSALYLCASTPFGTQPREQYFGPGTRLTVT.

The J gene is TRBJ2-2, the V gene TRBV6-1; the D gene is possibly TRBD2 (5 bases). V was shortened by 5 bases and J by 6 bases, with 10 bases between the two germline ends. Germline V gene lookup returns CDR1 MNHNS and CDR2 SASEGT. The CDR3 has 13 residues. CDR3 nucleotides: TGTGCCAGCAGTTTGACGGGATCCGGGGAGCTGTTTTTT. It yields the protein CASSLTGSGELFF.

The chain combines TRBV5-6 with TRBJ1-5; 7 bases match TRBD1. The germline CDR1 and CDR2 sequences are SGHDT and YYEEEE. This CDR3 contains 13 residues. Losses at the gene ends were 3 bases for V and 4 bases for J; bases not matched to a gene: 1. The CDR3 sequence: CASSWDRNQPQHF. Written as DNA, the CDR3 is TGTGCCAGCAGCTGGGACAGAAATCAGCCCCAGCATTTT.

The chain combines TRBV29-1 with TRBJ2-1, with D possibly matching TRBD2 (5 bases). Germline V gene lookup returns CDR1 SQVTM and CDR2 ANQGSEA. CDR3 length: 14 residues. The V end was cut by 4 bases, the J end by 8 bases, with 18 bases between. The CDR3 DNA reads as TGCAGCGTTGTCGGCTCCCCCGGCGGGTATGAGCAGTTCTTC. Its protein is CSVVGSPGGYEQFF.

This clone occurred once. The chain uses TRBV7-8 and TRBJ2-3; 13 bases are shared with TRBD2. J was trimmed by 4 bases and V by 4 bases; bases with no gene match: 5. The CDR3 extends over 16 amino acids. CDR1 is SGHVS and CDR2 is FQNEAQ in the germline V gene. In DNA, the CDR3 is TGTGCCAGCAGCTCGTGGACTAGCGGGAGCGCAGATACGCAGTATTTT. It encodes CASSSWTSGSADTQYF.

V and J are TRBV2 and TRBJ2-5; D is possibly TRBD1 (6 bases). The CDR3 covers 13 residues. CDR1 and CDR2 from the germline V gene are SNHLY and FYNNEI. The V end lost 6 bases, the J end lost 4 bases, and 12 bases lay between the germline ends. The CDR3 reads CASRQGMGETQYF. CDR3 bases: TGTGCCAGCAGACAGGGAATGGGAGAGACCCAGTACTTC.

The gene calls are TRBV7-2 and TRBJ2-3; the match to TRBD2 covers 8 bases. Per germline, CDR1 SGHTA and CDR2 FQGNSA. The CDR3 length is 16 residues. The trim removed 5 bases at V and 2 bases at J, leaving 9 bases unmatched. The CDR3 nucleotides are TGTGCCAGCAGCCCACAAGCGGGAGTGCTCACAGATACGCAGTATTTT. Its translation: CASSPQAGVLTDTQYF.

The chain is built from TRBV7-6 and TRBJ1-2; a possible D gene is TRBD1 (6 bases). The ends were cut back, 5 bases at V and 4 bases at J, with 23 bases in the middle. The CDR3 consists of 17 residues. The germline V gene has CDR1 SGHVS and CDR2 FNYEAQ. CDR3 coding DNA: TGTGCCAGCAGCCCCGTTGGACAGACGATCCCAGCCTATGGCTACACCTTC. Residues: CASSPVGQTIPAYGYTF.

The rearrangement links TRBV28 to TRBJ2-7, with D possibly matching TRBD1 (5 bases). V was cut by 5 bases and J by 3 bases, with 14 bases left in between. Germline V gene data show CDR1 as MDHEN and CDR2 as SYDVKM. The CDR3 runs to 14 residues. This chain's CDR3 is CASSKARQYYEQYF. The CDR3, as DNA: TGTGCCAGCAGTAAGGCCCGACAGTACTACGAGCAGTACTTC.

The genes are TRBV5-4 and TRBJ1-2; D is perhaps TRBD1 (6 bases). This CDR3 comprises 14 residues. Germline CDR1 and CDR2: SGHNT and YYREEE (reference sequence). V was shortened by 3 bases and J by 3 bases, with 12 bases between the two germline ends. The CDR3 DNA reads TGTGCCAGCAGCTACGACAGGCGTCACTATGGCTACACCTTC. Protein: CASSYDRRHYGYTF.

The J gene is TRBJ1-5, the V gene TRBV6-5; the D gene is possibly TRBD1 (6 bases). V gave up 7 bases and J gave up 9 bases, with 16 bases separating them. The germline V gene encodes CDR1 MNHEY and CDR2 SVGAGI. This CDR3 is built from 13 residues. The CDR3 here is CASIGQPSGPQHF. The CDR3 DNA reads TGTGCCAGCATAGGACAGCCCTCGGGGCCCCAGCATTTT.

This clone appeared a single time. The V gene is TRBV27, the J gene TRBJ2-7; D call uncertain. V was trimmed by 5 bases and J by 3 bases, leaving 14 bases between them. There are 14 residues in the CDR3. The germline CDR1 and CDR2 sequences are MNHEY and SMNVEV (reference sequence). The CDR3 sequence: CASSRSRLRYEQYF. CDR3 in DNA: TGTGCCAGCAGTCGTTCACGGTTGCGCTACGAGCAGTACTTC.

This chain links TRBV27 with TRBJ2-5; 12 bases fit TRBD2. Germline values: CDR1 MNHEY, CDR2 SMNVEV (reference sequence). V dropped 3 bases and J dropped 5; count of bases not matched to a gene: 10. There are 17 residues in the CDR3. The CDR3 nucleotides are TGTGCCAGCAGTTTTCGAGGACTAGCGGGACGAGGGGAGACCCAGTACTTC. It yields the protein CASSFRGLAGRGETQYF.

This chain links TRBV9 with TRBJ1-2; D is undetermined. CDR3 length: 14 amino acids. The V gene's germline CDR1 is SGDLS and CDR2 YYNGEE. V was clipped by 0 bases and J by 1 base, with 7 bases between them. CDR3 region: CASSVAGINYGYTF. The CDR3 region has the DNA TGTGCCAGCAGCGTAGCAGGAATTAACTATGGCTACACCTTC.

DNA of the CDR3: TGCGCCAGCAGCTTGGCCGGGGAAATAATCGCCGGGGAGCTGTTTTTT. This sequence encodes CASSLAGEIIAGELFF. The rearrangement uses TRBV5-1 and TRBJ2-2, with a weak D call TRBD2 (5 bases). Trimming shortened V by 0 bases and J by 6 bases, and 15 bases separated the two germline ends. Looked up from germline, CDR1 is SGHRS and CDR2 is YFSETQ. There are 16 residues in the CDR3. Full variable domain (outside the CDR3, taken from reference TRBV5-1 and TRBJ2-2): KAGVTQTPRYLIKTRGQQVTLSCSPISGHRSVSWYQQTPGQGLQFLFEYFSETQRNKGNFPGRFSGRQFSNSRSEMNVSTLELGDSALYLCASSLAGEIIAGELFFGEGSRLTVL.

The chain uses TRBV14 and TRBJ2-1; 10 bases map to TRBD2. The CDR3 extends over 16 amino acids. CDR1 and CDR2 (germline): SGHDN, FVKESK. Losses at the gene ends were 0 bases for V and 7 bases for J; bases not matched to a gene: 6. The CDR3 region is CASSQDRGTSVNEQFF. The CDR3 nucleotides are TGTGCCAGCAGCCAAGATAGGGGGACTAGCGTTAATGAGCAGTTCTTC.

This sequence joins TRBV2 and TRBJ2-5, with 10 bases matching TRBD1. The germline V gene encodes CDR1 SNHLY and CDR2 FYNNEI. The CDR3 extends over 15 amino acids. J gave up 4 bases and V 2 bases, and 4 bases lay outside the gene matches. The CDR3 here is CASSELGQGGETQYF. CDR3 sequence (DNA): TGTGCCAGCAGTGAACTAGGACAGGGGGGAGAGACCCAGTACTTC.

J is TRBJ2-7 and V is TRBV15, with 7 nucleotides matching TRBD2. This CDR3 contains 13 residues. The ends lost 5 bases at V and 3 bases at J; junction bases unmatched: 4. Germline lookup yields CDR1 LNHNV and CDR2 YYDKDF (reference sequence). This chain's CDR3 is CATSEWTSYEQYF. CDR3 coding DNA: TGTGCCACCAGCGAATGGACTAGCTACGAGCAGTACTTC.

This sequence joins TRBV11-2 and TRBJ2-1; 13 bases line up with TRBD2. The ends lost 4 bases at V and 10 bases at J; junction bases unmatched: 1. This CDR3 region has 13 residues. Germline lookup yields CDR1 SGHAT and CDR2 FQNNGV. The CDR3, as DNA: TGTGCCAGCAGCTGGACTAGCGGGAGCGAGCAGTTCTTC. Translated: CASSWTSGSEQFF.

The chain uses TRBV7-9 and TRBJ2-1, with 11 bases aligning to TRBD2. The CDR3 consists of 14 residues. The V gene's germline CDR1 is SEHNR and CDR2 FQNEAQ (reference sequence). The CDR3 sequence: CASASGRNNNEQFF. CDR3 sequence (DNA): TGTGCAAGCGCTAGCGGGAGGAACAACAATGAGCAGTTCTTC.

The chain recombines TRBV18 with TRBJ2-7, with TRBD2 matching 9 bases. Trimming took 3 bases from V and 7 from J; bases not matched to a gene: 10. Germline V CDR1 and CDR2: KGHSH, LQKENI. The CDR3 covers 15 residues. This chain's CDR3 is CASSPPSQAGGEQYF. CDR3 in DNA: TGTGCCAGCTCACCCCCCTCCCAAGCGGGAGGTGAGCAGTACTTC.